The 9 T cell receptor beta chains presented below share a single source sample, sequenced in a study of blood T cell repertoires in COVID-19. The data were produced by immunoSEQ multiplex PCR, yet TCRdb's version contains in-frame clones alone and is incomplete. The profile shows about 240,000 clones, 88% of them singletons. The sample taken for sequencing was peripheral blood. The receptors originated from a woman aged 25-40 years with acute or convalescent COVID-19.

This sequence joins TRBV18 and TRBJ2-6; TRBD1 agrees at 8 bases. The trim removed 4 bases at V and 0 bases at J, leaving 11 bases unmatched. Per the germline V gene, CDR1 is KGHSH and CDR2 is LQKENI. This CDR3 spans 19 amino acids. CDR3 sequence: CASSHRGQGGSSGANVLTF. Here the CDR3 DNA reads TGTGCCAGCTCACACCGCGGACAGGGAGGAAGCTCTGGGGCCAACGTCCTGACTTTC.

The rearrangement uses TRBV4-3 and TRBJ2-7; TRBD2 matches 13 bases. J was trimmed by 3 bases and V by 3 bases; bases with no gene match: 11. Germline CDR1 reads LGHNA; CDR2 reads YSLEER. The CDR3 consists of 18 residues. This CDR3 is CASSQDVGLAGVVYEQYF. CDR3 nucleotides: TGCGCCAGCAGCCAGGATGTTGGACTAGCGGGAGTAGTCTACGAGCAGTACTTC.

This chain's CDR3 is CASSQGQLNEKLFF. CDR3 DNA sequence: TGTGCCAGCAGCCAAGGACAGCTTAATGAAAAACTGTTTTTT. V and J are TRBV7-9 and TRBJ1-4; a weak D match, TRBD1 (6 bases). With 5 bases removed from V and 4 bases from J, the gap between germline ends came to 11 bases. The CDR3 runs to 14 residues. CDR1 is SEHNR and CDR2 is FQNEAQ in the germline V gene (reference sequence).

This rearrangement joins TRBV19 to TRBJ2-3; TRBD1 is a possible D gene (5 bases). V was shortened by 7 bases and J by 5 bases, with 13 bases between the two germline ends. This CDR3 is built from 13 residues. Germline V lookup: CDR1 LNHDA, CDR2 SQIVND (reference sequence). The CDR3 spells CASTPGRGDTQYF. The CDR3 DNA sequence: TGTGCCAGTACCCCCGGTAGGGGAGATACGCAGTATTTT.

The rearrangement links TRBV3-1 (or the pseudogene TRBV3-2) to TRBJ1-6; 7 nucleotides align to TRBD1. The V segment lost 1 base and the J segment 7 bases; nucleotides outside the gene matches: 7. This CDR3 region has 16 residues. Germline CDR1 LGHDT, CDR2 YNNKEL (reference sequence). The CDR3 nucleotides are TGTGCCAGCAGCCAAGTCAAGGGGGCAATGAATTCACCCCTCCACTTT. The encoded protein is CASSQVKGAMNSPLHF.

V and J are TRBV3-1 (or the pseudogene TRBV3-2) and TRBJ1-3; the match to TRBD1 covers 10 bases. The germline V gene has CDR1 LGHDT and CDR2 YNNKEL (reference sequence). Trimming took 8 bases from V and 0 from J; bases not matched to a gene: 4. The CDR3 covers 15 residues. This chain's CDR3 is CASSDRGVSGNTIYF. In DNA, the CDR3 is TGTGCCAGCTCGGACAGGGGGGTCTCTGGAAACACCATATATTTT.

The CDR3 loop reads CASSFRQGAGNTIYF. DNA of the CDR3: TGTGCCAGCAGCTTCCGACAGGGGGCTGGAAACACCATATATTTT. This rearrangement joins TRBV5-4 to TRBJ1-3, with 9 bases lining up with TRBD1. CDR1 is SGHNT and CDR2 is YYREEE in the germline V gene (reference sequence). The CDR3 consists of 15 residues. Trimming took 2 bases from V and 2 from J; bases not matched to a gene: 2.

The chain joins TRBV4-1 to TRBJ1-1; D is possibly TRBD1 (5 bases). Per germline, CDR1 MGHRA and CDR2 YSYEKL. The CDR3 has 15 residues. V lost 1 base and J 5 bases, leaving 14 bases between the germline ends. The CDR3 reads CASSQGGLGLTEAFF. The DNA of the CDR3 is TGCGCCAGCAGCCAAGGGGGACTGGGTTTGACTGAAGCTTTCTTT.

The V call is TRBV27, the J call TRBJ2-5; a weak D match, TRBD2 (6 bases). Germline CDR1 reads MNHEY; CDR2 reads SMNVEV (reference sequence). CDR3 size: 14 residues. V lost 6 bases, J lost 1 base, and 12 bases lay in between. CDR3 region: CASSPGLGQETQYF. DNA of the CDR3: TGTGCCAGCAGCCCGGGACTTGGCCAAGAGACCCAGTACTTC.